The 4 T cell receptor beta chains below come from one sample, sequenced in a study of STAT5B mutations in CD4+ large granular lymphocyte leukemia. Measured with immunoSEQ multiplex PCR; TCRdb has only the in-frame clones, and not every one. The table shows 30,000 to 40,000 clones, with about nine tenths occurring only once. Specimen: CD4+ T cells from blood buffy coats. These receptors were obtained from a human donor in good health.

This clone came up once. This chain uses TRBV5-6 with TRBJ1-1, with 7 bases lining up with TRBD1. The V gene's germline CDR1 is SGHDT and CDR2 YYEEEE. The CDR3 runs 12 residues. V lost 4 bases, J lost 8 bases, and 5 bases stayed unmatched. As DNA, the CDR3 is TGTGCCAGCAGCAACAGGGGAGCCGAAGCTTTCTTT. This encodes CASSNRGAEAFF.

CDR3 sequence reads: CASSPPGGLETQYF. Written as DNA, the CDR3 is TGTGCCAGCTCCCCCCCAGGGGGTCTGGAGACCCAGTACTTC. The genes are TRBV18 and TRBJ2-5; TRBD1 matches at 7 bases. Germline loops: CDR1 KGHSH, CDR2 LQKENI. The trim removed 6 bases at V and 5 bases at J, leaving 9 bases unmatched. The CDR3 is made up of 14 amino acids.

The rearrangement joins TRBV5-1 to TRBJ1-3; tentative D call: TRBD1 (6 bases). The CDR3 length is 16 residues. Looked up from germline, CDR1 is SGHRS and CDR2 is YFSETQ. Deletions cut 3 bases from V and 0 bases from J, with 13 bases between. CDR3 sequence (DNA): TGCGCCAGCAGCTCCGGACAGATAGCCTCTGGAAACACCATATATTTT. Translated, it gives CASSSGQIASGNTIYF.

A few counts support this clone. Here the CDR3 reads CASSLSAGSISGPQHF. DNA for the CDR3: TGTGCCAGCAGCTTATCGGCAGGGTCGATCAGCGGGCCCCAGCATTTT. The chain combines TRBV7-9 with TRBJ1-5; D is possibly TRBD1 (5 bases). Per the germline V gene, CDR1 is SEHNR and CDR2 is FQNEAQ (reference sequence). The CDR3 extends over 16 amino acids. The V gene lost 2 bases and the J gene lost 9 bases, with 20 bases spanning the gap.